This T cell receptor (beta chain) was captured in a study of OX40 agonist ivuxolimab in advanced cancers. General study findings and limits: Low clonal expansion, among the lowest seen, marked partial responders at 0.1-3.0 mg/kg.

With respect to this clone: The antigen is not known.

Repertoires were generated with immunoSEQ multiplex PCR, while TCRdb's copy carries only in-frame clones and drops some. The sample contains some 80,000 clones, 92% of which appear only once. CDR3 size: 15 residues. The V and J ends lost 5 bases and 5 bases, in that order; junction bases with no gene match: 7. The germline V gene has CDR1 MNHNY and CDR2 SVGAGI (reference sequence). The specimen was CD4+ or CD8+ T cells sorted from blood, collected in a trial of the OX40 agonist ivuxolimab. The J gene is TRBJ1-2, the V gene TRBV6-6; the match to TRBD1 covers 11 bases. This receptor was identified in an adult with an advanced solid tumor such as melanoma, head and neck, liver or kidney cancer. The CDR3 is CASSQTGTGGYGYTF. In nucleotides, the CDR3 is TGTGCCAGCAGTCAAACCGGGACAGGGGGATATGGCTACACCTTC.